This is a list of T cell receptor beta chains from one sample in a study of T cell changes during pregnancy in multiple sclerosis. Generated by immunoSEQ multiplex PCR, the TCRdb table keeps only in-frame clones and is missing some. This sample has approximately 99,000 clones, with approximately 93% found just once. Here the sequenced sample was peripheral blood, taken after pregnancy. These receptors came from a female donor with multiple sclerosis, enrolled in a pregnancy study. CDR3s include the opening cysteine and the closing phenylalanine or tryptophan. A D gene is named only where the DNA matches it firmly. Size tells how often a clone was seen (once, few, many) or the class of an expanded clone, and some rows leave it out.

DNA,CDR3,D,size,V,J
TGTGCCAGCATGGGGGAACGGACAGAAGAGACCCAGTACTTC,CASMGERTEETQYF,-,-,TRBV2,TRBJ2-5
TGTGCCAGCAGCTCCCCACAAGAGACCCAGTACTTC,CASSSPQETQYF,-,once,TRBV7-2,TRBJ2-5
TGTGCCAGCGGGCTAGCCTTTAGCGGGGGCAATGAGCAGTTCTTC,CASGLAFSGGNEQFF,TRBD2,-,TRBV27,TRBJ2-1
TGTGCCAGCAGCGTAGCGGTGGGGAGCACTGAAGCTTTCTTT,CASSVAVGSTEAFF,-,-,TRBV9,TRBJ1-1
TGTGCCAGCACCGAGGGTCTGAACACTGAAGCTTTCTTT,CASTEGLNTEAFF,-,-,TRBV27,TRBJ1-1
TGTGCCAGTAAGACGGGGGGATCCCAAGAGACCCAGTACTTC,CASKTGGSQETQYF,TRBD2,-,TRBV6-6,TRBJ2-5
TGTGCCAGCACCGAAGGGGGCTACTATGGCTACACCTTC,CASTEGGYYGYTF,TRBD1,-,TRBV6-1,TRBJ1-2
TGTGCCAGCAGTTACTCGATATCAGGAACTAATGAAAAACTGTTTTTT,CASSYSISGTNEKLFF,-,-,TRBV6-6,TRBJ1-4
TGTGCCAGTAGTGACCCCCCTAGCGGGAACTCCTACGAGCAGTACTTC,CASSDPPSGNSYEQYF,TRBD2,-,TRBV19,TRBJ2-7
TGCGCCAGCAGCTTGGCCCCAGTAAATGGCTACACCTTC,CASSLAPVNGYTF,-,-,TRBV5-1,TRBJ1-2
TGCAGCGTTGAAGAAGGAGGGGGCAGGGAGCCCCCATACGAGCAGTACTTC,CSVEEGGGREPPYEQYF,-,-,TRBV29-1,TRBJ2-7
TGTGCCAGTACCGGGAGATCGATAGCAGATACGCAGTATTTT,CASTGRSIADTQYF,-,-,TRBV9,TRBJ2-3
TGTGCCACCTCGCGGGGACAGGGGATCGATGAGCAGTTCTTC,CATSRGQGIDEQFF,TRBD1,-,TRBV10-3,TRBJ2-1
TGTGCCAGCAGCTTAGCGCAGGCTTGGGAGACCCAGTACTTC,CASSLAQAWETQYF,-,-,TRBV7-9,TRBJ2-5
TGTGCCAGCAGTTACCGCGGGACTAGCGGGAGAAGTGAGCAGTTCTTC,CASSYRGTSGRSEQFF,TRBD2,-,TRBV6-5,TRBJ2-1
TGTGCCTGGAGTGTTAGGGGGAGTATCACCGGGGAGCTGTTTTTT,CAWSVRGSITGELFF,-,-,TRBV30,TRBJ2-2
TGTGCCAGCAGTCTAATCGGGGATACGCAGTATTTT,CASSLIGDTQYF,-,-,TRBV2,TRBJ2-3
TGTGCCAGCAGCCCCGGGGGGGGCATTGTCGCTACGCAGTATTTT,CASSPGGGIVATQYF,TRBD2,once,TRBV7-2,TRBJ2-3
TGTGCCAGCAGCTCGGGAGGACTGGGTTATGAGCAGTTCTTC,CASSSGGLGYEQFF,TRBD2,-,TRBV5-6,TRBJ2-1
TGTGCCAGCAGCAGCAGCGGGAGGGCTGCAGATACGCAGTATTTT,CASSSSGRAADTQYF,TRBD2,-,TRBV11-3,TRBJ2-3
TGCGCCAGCAGCTCGGGACTAGCGGGAGATGATCGGGGGGGGCAGTACTTC,CASSSGLAGDDRGGQYF,TRBD2,-,TRBV5-1,TRBJ2-7
TGTGCCAGCAGCCAACCGACAGGGTCTGGGGCCAACGTCCTGACTTTC,CASSQPTGSGANVLTF,TRBD1,-,TRBV7-3,TRBJ2-6
TGTGCCAGCAGTGAAGGCTTTGGGAGGACCGATGAGCAGTTCTTC,CASSEGFGRTDEQFF,-,few,TRBV6-1,TRBJ2-1
TGTGCCAGCAGCGTAGGCCTAGCGGGAGGGACGCCCCACACAGATACGCAGTATTTT,CASSVGLAGGTPHTDTQYF,TRBD2,-,TRBV9,TRBJ2-3
TGTGCCAGTAGTACCTACAGACAGTTGTTGGACACTGAAGCTTTCTTT,CASSTYRQLLDTEAFF,-,-,TRBV19,TRBJ1-1
TGTGCCAGTAGAAGTGGGGGGACCGGCAATCAGCCCCAGCATTTT,CASRSGGTGNQPQHF,-,-,TRBV19,TRBJ1-5
TGTGCCAGCAATGCGGTAGCGGGAAGTAGGAAGACCCAGTACTTC,CASNAVAGSRKTQYF,TRBD2,-,TRBV28,TRBJ2-5
TGTGCCACCGAACCGGGACAGGGGAGTGACGAGCAGTACTTC,CATEPGQGSDEQYF,TRBD1,-,TRBV15,TRBJ2-7
TGTGCCAGCAGGACGGGACTAGCACGGAACGAGCAGTACTTC,CASRTGLARNEQYF,TRBD2,-,TRBV6-5,TRBJ2-7
TGTGCCAGCAGTCGGGACAGGGGGGACAATCAGCCCCAGCATTTT,CASSRDRGDNQPQHF,TRBD1,-,TRBV6-5,TRBJ1-5
TGTGCCACCAGCAGAGCTACCGGGACAGGGAACACTGAAGCTTTCTTT,CATSRATGTGNTEAFF,TRBD1,-,TRBV15,TRBJ1-1
TGTGCCAGCCAGCGGAGCTCCTACAATGAGCAGTTCTTC,CASQRSSYNEQFF,-,-,TRBV6-1,TRBJ2-1
TGTGCCATCAGTGGGGGGCCAGAGAATGAGCAGTTCTTC,CAISGGPENEQFF,-,once,TRBV10-3,TRBJ2-1
TGTGCCAGCAGCACCGGGACAGAGTTAGGATACGAAAAACTGTTTTTT,CASSTGTELGYEKLFF,TRBD1,-,TRBV6-4,TRBJ1-4
TGTGCCACGAGCGCAGGGCAGGCCTATGGCTACACCTTC,CATSAGQAYGYTF,-,-,TRBV13,TRBJ1-2
TGTGCCAGTGCTTCGGGAGGTTCCTACGAGCAGTACTTC,CASASGGSYEQYF,TRBD2,few,TRBV19,TRBJ2-7
TGCGCCAGCAGGGGCCAAAACGCTATGAACACTGAAGCTTTCTTT,CASRGQNAMNTEAFF,-,-,TRBV5-1,TRBJ1-1
TGTGCCAGTAGTATTGGGGGTGGGGACACGGAGACCCAGTACTTC,CASSIGGGDTETQYF,-,-,TRBV19,TRBJ2-5
TGTGCCAGTAGTATAGCCCGACAGGCTGCCTATTCTAACTATGGCTACACCTTC,CASSIARQAAYSNYGYTF,-,-,TRBV19,TRBJ1-2
TGTGCCAGCAGCTTAGCGCTTGGCAGGGAAAAACTGTTTTTT,CASSLALGREKLFF,-,-,TRBV7-2,TRBJ1-4
TGTGCCAGCTCACGCGTCGCCAAGGGGACTGAAGCTTTCTTT,CASSRVAKGTEAFF,-,-,TRBV18,TRBJ1-1
TGTGCCAGCAGTTACGGGGGTAGTTGGGCAGAGACCCAGTACTTC,CASSYGGSWAETQYF,-,-,TRBV27,TRBJ2-5
TGTGCCAGCAGCTTAATCAGGAACGAGCAGTACTTC,CASSLIRNEQYF,-,-,TRBV11-1,TRBJ2-7
TGCGTCCAGAGGAGATACGGGGAGACCCAGTACTTC,CVQRRYGETQYF,-,-,TRBV23-1,TRBJ2-5
TGTGCCAGCACCACGACAGGGGCTCTTACTTTCTTT,CASTTTGALTFF,TRBD1,-,TRBV27,TRBJ1-1
TGTGCCAGCAGCAGGGGGACTAGCGGTTCCTACGAGCAGTACTTC,CASSRGTSGSYEQYF,TRBD2,-,TRBV13,TRBJ2-7
TGTGCCAGCAGCTTGACAGTCTTAGATACGCAGTATTTT,CASSLTVLDTQYF,-,-,TRBV7-9,TRBJ2-3
TGTGCCAGCAGTTTAGCGGGAGGGCCCTACGAGCAGTACTTC,CASSLAGGPYEQYF,TRBD2,-,TRBV27,TRBJ2-7
TGTGCCAGCAGCAAGGGACACCAATGGAACACTGAAGCTTTCTTT,CASSKGHQWNTEAFF,-,-,TRBV5-6,TRBJ1-1